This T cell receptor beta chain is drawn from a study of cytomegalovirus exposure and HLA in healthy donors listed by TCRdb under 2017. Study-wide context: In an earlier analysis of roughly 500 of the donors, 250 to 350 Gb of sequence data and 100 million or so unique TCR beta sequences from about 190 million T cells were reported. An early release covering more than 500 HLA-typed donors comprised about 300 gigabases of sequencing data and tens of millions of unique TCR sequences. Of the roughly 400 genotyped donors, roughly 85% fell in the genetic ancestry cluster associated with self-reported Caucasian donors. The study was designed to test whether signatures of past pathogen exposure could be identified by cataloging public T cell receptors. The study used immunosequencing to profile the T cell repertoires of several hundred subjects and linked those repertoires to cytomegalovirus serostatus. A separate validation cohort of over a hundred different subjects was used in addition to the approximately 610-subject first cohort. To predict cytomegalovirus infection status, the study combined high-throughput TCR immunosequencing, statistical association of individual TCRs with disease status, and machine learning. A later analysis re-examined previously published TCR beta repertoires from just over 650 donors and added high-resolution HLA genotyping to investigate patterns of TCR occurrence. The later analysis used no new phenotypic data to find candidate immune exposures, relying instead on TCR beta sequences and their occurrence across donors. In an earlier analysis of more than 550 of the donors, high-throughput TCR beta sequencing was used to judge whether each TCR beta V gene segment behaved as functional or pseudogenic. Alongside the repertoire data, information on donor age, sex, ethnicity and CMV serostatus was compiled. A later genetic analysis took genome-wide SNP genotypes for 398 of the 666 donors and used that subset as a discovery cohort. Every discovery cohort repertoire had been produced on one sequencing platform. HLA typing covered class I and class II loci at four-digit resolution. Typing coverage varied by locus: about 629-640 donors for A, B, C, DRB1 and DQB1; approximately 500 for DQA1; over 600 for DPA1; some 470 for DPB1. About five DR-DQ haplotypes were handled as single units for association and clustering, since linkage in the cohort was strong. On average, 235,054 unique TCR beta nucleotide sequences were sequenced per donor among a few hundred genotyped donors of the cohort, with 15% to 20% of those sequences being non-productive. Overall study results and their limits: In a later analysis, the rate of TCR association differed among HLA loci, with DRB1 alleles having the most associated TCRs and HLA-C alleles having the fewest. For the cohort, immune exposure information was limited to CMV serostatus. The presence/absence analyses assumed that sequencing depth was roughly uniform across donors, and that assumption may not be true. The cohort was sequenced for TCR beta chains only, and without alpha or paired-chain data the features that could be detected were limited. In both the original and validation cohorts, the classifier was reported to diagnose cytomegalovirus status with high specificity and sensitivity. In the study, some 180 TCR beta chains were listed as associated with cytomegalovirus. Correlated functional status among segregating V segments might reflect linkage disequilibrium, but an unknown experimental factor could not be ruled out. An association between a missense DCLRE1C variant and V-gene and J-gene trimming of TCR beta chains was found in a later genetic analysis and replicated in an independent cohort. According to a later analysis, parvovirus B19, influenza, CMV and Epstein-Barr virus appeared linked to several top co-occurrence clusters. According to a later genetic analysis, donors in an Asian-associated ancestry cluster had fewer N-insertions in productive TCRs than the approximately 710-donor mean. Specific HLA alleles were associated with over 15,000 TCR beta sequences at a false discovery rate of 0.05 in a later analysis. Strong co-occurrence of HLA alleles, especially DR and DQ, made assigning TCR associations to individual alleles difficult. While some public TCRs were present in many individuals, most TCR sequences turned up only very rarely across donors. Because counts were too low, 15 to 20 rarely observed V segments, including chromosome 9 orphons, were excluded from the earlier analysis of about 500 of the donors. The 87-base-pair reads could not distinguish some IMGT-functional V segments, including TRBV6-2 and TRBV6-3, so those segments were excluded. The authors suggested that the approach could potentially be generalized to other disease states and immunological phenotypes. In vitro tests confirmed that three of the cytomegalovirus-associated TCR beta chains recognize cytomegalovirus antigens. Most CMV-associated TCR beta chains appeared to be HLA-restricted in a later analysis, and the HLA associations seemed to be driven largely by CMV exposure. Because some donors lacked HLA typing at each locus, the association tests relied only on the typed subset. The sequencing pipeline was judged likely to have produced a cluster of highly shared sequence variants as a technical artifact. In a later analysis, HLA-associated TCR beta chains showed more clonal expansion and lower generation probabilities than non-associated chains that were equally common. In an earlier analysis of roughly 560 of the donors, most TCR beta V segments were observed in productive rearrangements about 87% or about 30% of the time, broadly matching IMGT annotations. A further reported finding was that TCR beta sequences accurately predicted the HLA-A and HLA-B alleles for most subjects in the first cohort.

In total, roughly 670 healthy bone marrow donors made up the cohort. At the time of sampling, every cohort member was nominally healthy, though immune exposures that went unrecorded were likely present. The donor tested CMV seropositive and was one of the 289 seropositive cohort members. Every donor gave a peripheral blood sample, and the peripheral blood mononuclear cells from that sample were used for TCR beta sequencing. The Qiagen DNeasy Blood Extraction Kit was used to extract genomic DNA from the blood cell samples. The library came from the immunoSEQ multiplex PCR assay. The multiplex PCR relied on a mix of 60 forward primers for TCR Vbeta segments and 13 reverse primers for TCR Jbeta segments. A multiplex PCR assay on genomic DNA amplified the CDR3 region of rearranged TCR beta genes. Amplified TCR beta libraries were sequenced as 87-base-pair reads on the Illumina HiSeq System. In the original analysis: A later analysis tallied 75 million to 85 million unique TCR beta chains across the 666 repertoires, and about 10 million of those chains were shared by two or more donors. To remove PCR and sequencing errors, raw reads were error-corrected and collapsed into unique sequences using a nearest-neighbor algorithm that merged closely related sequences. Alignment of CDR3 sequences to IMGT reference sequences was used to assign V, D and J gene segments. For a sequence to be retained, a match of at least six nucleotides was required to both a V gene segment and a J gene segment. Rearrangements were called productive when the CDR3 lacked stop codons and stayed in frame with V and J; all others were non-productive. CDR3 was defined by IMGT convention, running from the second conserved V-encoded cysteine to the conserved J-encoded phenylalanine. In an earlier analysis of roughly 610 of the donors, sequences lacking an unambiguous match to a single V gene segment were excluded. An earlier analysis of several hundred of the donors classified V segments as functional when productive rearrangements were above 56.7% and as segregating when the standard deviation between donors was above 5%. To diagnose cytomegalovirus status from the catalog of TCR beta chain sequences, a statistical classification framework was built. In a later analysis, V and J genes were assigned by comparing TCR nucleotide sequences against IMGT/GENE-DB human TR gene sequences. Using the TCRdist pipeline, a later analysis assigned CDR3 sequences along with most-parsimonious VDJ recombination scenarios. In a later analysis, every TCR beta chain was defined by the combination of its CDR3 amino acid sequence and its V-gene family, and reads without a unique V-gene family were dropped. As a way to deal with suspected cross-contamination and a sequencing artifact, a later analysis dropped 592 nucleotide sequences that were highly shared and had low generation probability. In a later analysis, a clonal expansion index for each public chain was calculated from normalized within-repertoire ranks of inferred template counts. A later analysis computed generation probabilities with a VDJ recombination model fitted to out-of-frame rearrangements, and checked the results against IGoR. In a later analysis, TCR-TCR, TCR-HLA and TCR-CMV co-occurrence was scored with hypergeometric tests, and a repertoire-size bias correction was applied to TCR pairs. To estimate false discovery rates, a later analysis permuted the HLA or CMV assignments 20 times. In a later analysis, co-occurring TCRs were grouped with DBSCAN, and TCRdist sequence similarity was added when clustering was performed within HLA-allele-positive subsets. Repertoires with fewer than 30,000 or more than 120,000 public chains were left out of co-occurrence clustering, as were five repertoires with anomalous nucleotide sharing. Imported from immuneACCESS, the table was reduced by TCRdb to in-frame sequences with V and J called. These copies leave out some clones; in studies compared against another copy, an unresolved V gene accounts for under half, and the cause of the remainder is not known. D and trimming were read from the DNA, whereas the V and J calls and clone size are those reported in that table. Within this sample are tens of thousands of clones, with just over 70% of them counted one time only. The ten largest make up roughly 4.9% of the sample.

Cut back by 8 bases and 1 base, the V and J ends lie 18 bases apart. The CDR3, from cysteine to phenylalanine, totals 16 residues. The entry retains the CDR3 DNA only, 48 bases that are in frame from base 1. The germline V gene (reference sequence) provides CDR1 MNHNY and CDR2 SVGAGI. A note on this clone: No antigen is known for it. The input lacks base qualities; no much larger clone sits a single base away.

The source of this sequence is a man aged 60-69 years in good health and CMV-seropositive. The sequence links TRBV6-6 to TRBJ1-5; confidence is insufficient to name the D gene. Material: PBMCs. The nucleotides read TGTGCCAGCCAGCCCTTCCAGGCACGAAGCAATCAGCCCCAGCATTTT. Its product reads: CASQPFQARSNQPQHF.